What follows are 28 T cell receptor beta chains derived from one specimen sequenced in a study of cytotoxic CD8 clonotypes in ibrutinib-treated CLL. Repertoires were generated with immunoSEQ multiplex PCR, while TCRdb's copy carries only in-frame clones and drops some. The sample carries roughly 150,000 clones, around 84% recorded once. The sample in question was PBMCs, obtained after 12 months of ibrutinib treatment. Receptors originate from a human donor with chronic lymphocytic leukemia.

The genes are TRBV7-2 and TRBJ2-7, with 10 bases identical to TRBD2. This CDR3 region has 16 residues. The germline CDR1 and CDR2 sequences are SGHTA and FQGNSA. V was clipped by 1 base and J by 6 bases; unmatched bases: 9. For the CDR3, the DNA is TGTGCCAGCAGCTTAGGGAGTCTAGCGGGAGTCGCCGAGCAGTACTTC. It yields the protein CASSLGSLAGVAEQYF. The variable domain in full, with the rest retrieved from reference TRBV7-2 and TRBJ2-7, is GAGVSQSPSNKVTEKGKDVELRCDPISGHTALYWYRQSLGQGLEFLIYFQGNSAPDKSGLPSDRFSAERTGGSVSTLTIQRTQQEDSAVYLCASSLGSLAGVAEQYFGPGTRLTVT.

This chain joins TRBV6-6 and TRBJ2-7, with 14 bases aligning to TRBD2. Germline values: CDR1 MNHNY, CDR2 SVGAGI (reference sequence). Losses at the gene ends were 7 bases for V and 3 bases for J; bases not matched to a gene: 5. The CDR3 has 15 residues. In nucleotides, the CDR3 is TGTGCCAGCATCGACGGGACTAGCGGGAGCTACGAGCAGTACTTC. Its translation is CASIDGTSGSYEQYF.

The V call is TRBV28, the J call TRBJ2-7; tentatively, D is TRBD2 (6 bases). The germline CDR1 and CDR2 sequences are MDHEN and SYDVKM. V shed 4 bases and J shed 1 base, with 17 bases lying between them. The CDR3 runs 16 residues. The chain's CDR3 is CASSSSGGTKSYEQYF. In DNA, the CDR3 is TGTGCCAGCAGTTCATCGGGCGGGACGAAGTCCTACGAGCAGTACTTC.

The CDR3 loop is CASSLGGQVGTGELFF. In nucleotides, the CDR3 is TGTGCCAGCAGCTTGGGTGGACAGGTTGGGACCGGGGAGCTGTTTTTT. The chain has TRBV7-2 and TRBJ2-2; 7 nucleotides align to TRBD1. There are 16 residues in the CDR3. The trim removed 3 bases at V and 5 bases at J, leaving 9 bases unmatched. The germline CDR1 and CDR2 sequences are SGHTA and FQGNSA.

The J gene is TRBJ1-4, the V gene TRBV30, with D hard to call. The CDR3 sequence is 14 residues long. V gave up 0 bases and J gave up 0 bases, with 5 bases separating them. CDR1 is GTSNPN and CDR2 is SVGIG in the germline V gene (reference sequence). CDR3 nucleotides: TGTGCCTGGAGTGTACTGGCAACTAATGAAAAACTGTTTTTT. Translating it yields CAWSVLATNEKLFF.

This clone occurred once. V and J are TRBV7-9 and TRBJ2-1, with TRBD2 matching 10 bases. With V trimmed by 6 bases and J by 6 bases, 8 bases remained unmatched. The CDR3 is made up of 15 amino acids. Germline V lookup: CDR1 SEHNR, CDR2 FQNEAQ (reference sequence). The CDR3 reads CASSTLAGDRNEQFF. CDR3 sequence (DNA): TGTGCCAGCAGTACTCTAGCGGGAGATCGCAATGAGCAGTTCTTC.

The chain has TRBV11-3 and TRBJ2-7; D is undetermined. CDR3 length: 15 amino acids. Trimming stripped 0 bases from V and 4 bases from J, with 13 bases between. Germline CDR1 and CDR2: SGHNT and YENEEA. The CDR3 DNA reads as TGTGCCAGCAGCTTAGAGGTTGGGCAGCAATACGAGCAGTACTTC. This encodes CASSLEVGQQYEQYF.

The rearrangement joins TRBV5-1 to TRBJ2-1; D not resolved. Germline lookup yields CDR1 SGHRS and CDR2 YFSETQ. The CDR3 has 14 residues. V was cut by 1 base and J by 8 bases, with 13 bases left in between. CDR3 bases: TGCGCCAGCAGCTTGTGGGGTCTAGAGGATGAGCAGTTCTTC. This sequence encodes CASSLWGLEDEQFF. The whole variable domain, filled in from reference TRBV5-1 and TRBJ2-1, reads KAGVTQTPRYLIKTRGQQVTLSCSPISGHRSVSWYQQTPGQGLQFLFEYFSETQRNKGNFPGRFSGRQFSNSRSEMNVSTLELGDSALYLCASSLWGLEDEQFFGPGTRLTVL.

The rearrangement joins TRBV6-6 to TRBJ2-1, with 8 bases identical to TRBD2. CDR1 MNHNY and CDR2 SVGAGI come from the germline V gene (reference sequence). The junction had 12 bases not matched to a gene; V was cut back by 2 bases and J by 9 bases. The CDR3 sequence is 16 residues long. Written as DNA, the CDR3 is TGTGCCAGCAGTTACGCTTATGTGGGGACTAGAAGTGAGCAGTTCTTC. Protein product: CASSYAYVGTRSEQFF.

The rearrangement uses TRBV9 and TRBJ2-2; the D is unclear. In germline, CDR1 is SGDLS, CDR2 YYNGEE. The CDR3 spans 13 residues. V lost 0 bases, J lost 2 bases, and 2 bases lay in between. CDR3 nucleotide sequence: TGTGCCAGCAGCGTAGAAAACACCGGGGAGCTGTTTTTT. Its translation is CASSVENTGELFF. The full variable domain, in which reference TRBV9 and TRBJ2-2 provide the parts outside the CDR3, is DSGVTQTPKHLITATGQRVTLRCSPRSGDLSVYWYQQSLDQGLQFLIQYYNGEERAKGNILERFSAQQFPDLHSELNLSSLELGDSALYFCASSVENTGELFFGEGSRLTVL.

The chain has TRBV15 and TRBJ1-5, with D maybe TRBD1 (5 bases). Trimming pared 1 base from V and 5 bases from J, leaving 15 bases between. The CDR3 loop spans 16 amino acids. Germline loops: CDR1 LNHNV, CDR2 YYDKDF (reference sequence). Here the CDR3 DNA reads TGTGCCACCAGCAGAGCTTTTGGGGCTTCTCATCAGCCCCAGCATTTT. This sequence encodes CATSRAFGASHQPQHF.

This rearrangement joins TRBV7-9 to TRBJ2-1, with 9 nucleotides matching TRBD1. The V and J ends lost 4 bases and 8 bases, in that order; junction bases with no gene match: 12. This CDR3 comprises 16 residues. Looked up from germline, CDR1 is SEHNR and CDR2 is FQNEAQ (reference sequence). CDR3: CASSSQWDRARHEQFF. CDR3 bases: TGTGCCAGCAGCTCGCAGTGGGACAGGGCCAGGCATGAGCAGTTCTTC.

The CDR3 sequence: CASSLPGQGNDEQFF. DNA for the CDR3: TGTGCCAGCAGCTTGCCGGGACAGGGGAACGATGAGCAGTTCTTC. The chain has TRBV5-6 and TRBJ2-1, with 10 nucleotides matching TRBD1. Trimming at V came to 1 base and at J to 8 bases, leaving 6 bases not matched to a gene. Looked up from germline, CDR1 is SGHDT and CDR2 is YYEEEE. The CDR3 extends over 15 amino acids.

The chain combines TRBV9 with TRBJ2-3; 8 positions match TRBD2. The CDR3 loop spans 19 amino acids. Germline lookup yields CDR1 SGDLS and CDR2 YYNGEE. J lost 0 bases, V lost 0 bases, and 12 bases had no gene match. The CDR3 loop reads CASSVGSGGTTFSTDTQYF. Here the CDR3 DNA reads TGTGCCAGCAGCGTAGGTTCGGGAGGGACGACCTTTAGCACAGATACGCAGTATTTT.

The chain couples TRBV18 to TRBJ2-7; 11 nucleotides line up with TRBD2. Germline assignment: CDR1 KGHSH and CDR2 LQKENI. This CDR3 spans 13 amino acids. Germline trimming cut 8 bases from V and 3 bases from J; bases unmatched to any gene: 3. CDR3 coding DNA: TGTGCCAGCCAAACTAGCGGGAGCTACGAGCAGTACTTC. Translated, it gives CASQTSGSYEQYF.

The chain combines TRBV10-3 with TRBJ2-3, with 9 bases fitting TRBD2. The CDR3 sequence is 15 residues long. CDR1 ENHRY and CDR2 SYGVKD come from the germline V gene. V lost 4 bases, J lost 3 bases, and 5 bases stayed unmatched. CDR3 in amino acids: CAISGGGAGTDTQYF. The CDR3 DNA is TGTGCCATCAGTGGCGGGGGGGCAGGGACAGATACGCAGTATTTT.

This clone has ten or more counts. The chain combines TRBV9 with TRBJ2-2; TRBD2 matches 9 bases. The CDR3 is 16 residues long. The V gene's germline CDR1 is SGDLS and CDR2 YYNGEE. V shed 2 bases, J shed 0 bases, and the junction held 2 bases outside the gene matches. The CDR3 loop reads CASSVSGGANTGELFF. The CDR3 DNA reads TGTGCCAGCAGCGTTAGCGGGGGCGCGAACACCGGGGAGCTGTTTTTT.

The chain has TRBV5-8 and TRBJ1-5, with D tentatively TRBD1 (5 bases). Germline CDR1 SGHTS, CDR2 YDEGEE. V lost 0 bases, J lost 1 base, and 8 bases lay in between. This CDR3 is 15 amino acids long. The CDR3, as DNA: TGTGCCAGCAGCTTGGAGGGGCGAAGCAATCAGCCCCAGCATTTT. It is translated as CASSLEGRSNQPQHF. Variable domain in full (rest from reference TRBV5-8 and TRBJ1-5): EAGVTQSPTHLIKTRGQQATLRCSPISGHTSVYWYQQALGLGLQFLLWYDEGEERNRGNFPPRFSGRQFPNYSSELNVNALELEDSALYLCASSLEGRSNQPQHFGDGTRLSIL.

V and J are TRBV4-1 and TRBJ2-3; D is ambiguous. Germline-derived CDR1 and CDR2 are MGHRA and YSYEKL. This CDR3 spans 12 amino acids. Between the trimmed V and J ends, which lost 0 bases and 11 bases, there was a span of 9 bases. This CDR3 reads CASSQDPSEQYF. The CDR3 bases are TGCGCCAGCAGCCAAGATCCGTCTGAGCAGTATTTT.

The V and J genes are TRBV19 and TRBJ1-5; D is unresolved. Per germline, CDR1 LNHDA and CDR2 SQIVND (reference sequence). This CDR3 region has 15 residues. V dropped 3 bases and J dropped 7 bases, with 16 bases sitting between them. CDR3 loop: CASSIQSQARQPQHF. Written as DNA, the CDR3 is TGTGCCAGTAGTATTCAGAGCCAGGCGCGGCAGCCCCAGCATTTT. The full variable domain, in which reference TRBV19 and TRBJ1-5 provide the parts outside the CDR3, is DGGITQSPKYLFRKEGQNVTLSCEQNLNHDAMYWYRQDPGQGLRLIYYSQIVNDFQKGDIAEGYSVSREKKESFPLTVTSAQKNPTAFYLCASSIQSQARQPQHFGDGTRLSIL.

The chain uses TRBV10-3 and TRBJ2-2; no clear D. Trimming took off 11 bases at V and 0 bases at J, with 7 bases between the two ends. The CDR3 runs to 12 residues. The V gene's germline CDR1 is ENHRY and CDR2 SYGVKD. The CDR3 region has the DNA TGTGCCTCTTCACCGAACACCGGGGAGCTGTTTTTT. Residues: CASSPNTGELFF.

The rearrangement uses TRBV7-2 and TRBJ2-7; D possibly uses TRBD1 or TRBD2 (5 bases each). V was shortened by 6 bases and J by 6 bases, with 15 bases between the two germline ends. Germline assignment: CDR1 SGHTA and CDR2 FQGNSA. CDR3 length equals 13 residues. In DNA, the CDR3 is TGTGCCAGCAGGCCCGCGTCGGGACGCGAGCAGTACTTC. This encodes CASRPASGREQYF.

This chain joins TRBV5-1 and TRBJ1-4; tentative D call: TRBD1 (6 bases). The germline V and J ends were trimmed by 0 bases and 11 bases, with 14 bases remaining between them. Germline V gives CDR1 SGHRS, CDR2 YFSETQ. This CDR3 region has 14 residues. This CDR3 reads CASSLEGGAGKLFF. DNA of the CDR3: TGCGCCAGCAGCTTGGAGGGGGGCGCCGGGAAACTGTTTTTT.

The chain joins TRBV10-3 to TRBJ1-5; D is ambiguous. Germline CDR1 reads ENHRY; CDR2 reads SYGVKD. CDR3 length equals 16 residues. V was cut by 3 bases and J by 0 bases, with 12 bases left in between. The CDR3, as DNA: TGTGCCATCAGTGATATGGGTAGTAGTAGCAATCAGCCCCAGCATTTT. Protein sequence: CAISDMGSSSNQPQHF.

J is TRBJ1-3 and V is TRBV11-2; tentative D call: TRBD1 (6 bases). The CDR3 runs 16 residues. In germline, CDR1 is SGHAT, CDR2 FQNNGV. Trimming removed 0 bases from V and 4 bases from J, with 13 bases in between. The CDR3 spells CASSLESRGAGNTIYF. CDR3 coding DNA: TGTGCCAGCAGCTTAGAGTCGAGGGGGGCCGGAAACACCATATATTTT. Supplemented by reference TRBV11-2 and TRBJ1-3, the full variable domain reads EAGVAQSPRYKIIEKRQSVAFWCNPISGHATLYWYQQILGQGPKLLIQFQNNGVVDDSQLPKDRFSAERLKGVDSTLKIQPAKLEDSAVYLCASSLESRGAGNTIYFGEGSWLTVV.

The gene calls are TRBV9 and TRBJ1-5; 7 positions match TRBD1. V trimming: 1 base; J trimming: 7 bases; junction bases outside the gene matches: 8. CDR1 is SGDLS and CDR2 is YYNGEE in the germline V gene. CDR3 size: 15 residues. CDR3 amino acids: CASSVWSTGDQPQHF. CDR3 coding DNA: TGTGCCAGCAGCGTATGGAGTACAGGGGACCAGCCCCAGCATTTT.

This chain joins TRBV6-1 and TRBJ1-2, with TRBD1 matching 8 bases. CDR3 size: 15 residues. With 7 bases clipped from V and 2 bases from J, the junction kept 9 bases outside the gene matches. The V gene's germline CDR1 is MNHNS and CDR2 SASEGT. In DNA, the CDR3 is TGTGCCAGCATAGGAGAGACAGGGGTGAACTATGGCTACACCTTC. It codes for CASIGETGVNYGYTF.

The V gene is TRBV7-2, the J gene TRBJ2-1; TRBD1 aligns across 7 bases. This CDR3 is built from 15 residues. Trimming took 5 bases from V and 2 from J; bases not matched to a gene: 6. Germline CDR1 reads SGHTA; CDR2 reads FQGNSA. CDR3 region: CASSPAQGAYNEQFF. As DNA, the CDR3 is TGTGCCAGCAGCCCAGCTCAGGGGGCCTACAATGAGCAGTTCTTC.